Shown below are 2 T cell receptor beta chains from a single sample sequenced in a study of cytomegalovirus exposure and HLA in healthy donors. The PCR employed 60 Vbeta primers together with 13 Jbeta primers. Profiling relied on immunoSEQ multiplex PCR, and the TCRdb table lists in-frame clones only, not all of them. The sample has 200,000 to 250,000 clones; 70% to 80% are singletons. The material sequenced was PBMCs. These TCRs come from a man in his forties or fifties in good health and CMV-seronegative.

The rearrangement uses TRBV25-1 and TRBJ1-4, with D possibly being TRBD1 (5 bases). The CDR3 has 15 residues. Germline CDR1 reads MGHDK; CDR2 reads SYGVNS. Trimming took 4 bases from V and 5 from J, leaving 14 bases between them. The CDR3 sequence: CASSGSDRRNEKLFF. The CDR3 DNA is TGTGCCAGCAGTGGGTCAGACAGACGAAATGAAAAACTGTTTTTT. The variable domain in full, with the rest retrieved from reference TRBV25-1 and TRBJ1-4, is EADIYQTPRYLVIGTGKKITLECSQTMGHDKMYWYQQDPGMELHLIHYSYGVNSTEKGDLSSESTVSRIRTEHFPLTLESARPSHTSQYLCASSGSDRRNEKLFFGSGTQLSVL.

This chain uses TRBV7-7 with TRBJ2-2; D might be TRBD2 (6 bases). The germline V and J ends were trimmed by 2 bases and 5 bases, with 9 bases remaining between them. The V gene's germline CDR1 is SSHAT and CDR2 FNYEAQ (reference sequence). The CDR3 runs 14 residues. The CDR3 DNA reads as TGTGCCAGCAGCTTACCGGGGAGGACCGGGGAGCTGTTTTTT. Translation gives CASSLPGRTGELFF.